One and the same sample provided the 29 T cell receptor beta chains below, sequenced in a study of cytomegalovirus exposure and HLA in healthy donors. PCR used 60 Vbeta primers and 13 Jbeta primers. Sequenced by immunoSEQ multiplex PCR; TCRdb stores in-frame clones only, minus some. The sample holds around 140,000 clones, roughly four fifths seen once. The sequenced sample consisted of PBMCs. The source of these receptors is a male donor in good health and CMV-seronegative.

There are a few counts of this clone. This chain joins TRBV6-6 and TRBJ1-3; D call uncertain. The CDR3 loop spans 14 amino acids. V lost 0 bases and J 7 bases, leaving 10 bases between the germline ends. CDR1 MNHNY and CDR2 SVGAGI come from the germline V gene (reference sequence). CDR3 in amino acids: CASSYSDSGNTIYF. For the CDR3, the DNA is TGTGCCAGCAGTTACTCAGATTCCGGGAACACCATATATTTT.

The gene calls are TRBV4-2 and TRBJ2-1; 8 bases agree with TRBD2. The CDR3 is 15 residues long. Germline CDR1 reads LGHNA; CDR2 reads YNFKEQ. V dropped 4 bases and J dropped 3; count of bases not matched to a gene: 5. The CDR3: CASSPAAGDYNEQFF. CDR3 in DNA: TGTGCCAGCAGCCCCGCAGCGGGAGACTACAATGAGCAGTTCTTC.

This clone was recorded once. Germline and junction disagree at one end, which may indicate a read error. J is TRBJ1-4 and V is TRBV7-9, with TRBD1 as a possible D gene (6 bases). The germline gives CDR1 SEHNR, CDR2 FQNEAQ (reference sequence). The length of the CDR3 is 18 residues. CDR3 in amino acids: CSSSLGGRGNRETQKLFF. The CDR3 nucleotides read TGTTCCAGCAGCTTAGGAGGTAGAGGGAACAGGGAGACTCAAAAACTGTTTTTT. Full variable domain (outside the CDR3, taken from reference TRBV7-9 and TRBJ1-4): DTGVSQNPRHKITKRGQNVTFRCDPISEHNRLYWYRQTLGQGPEFLTYFQNEAQLEKSRLLSDRFSAERPKGSFSTLEIQRTEQGDSAMYLCSSSLGGRGNRETQKLFFGSGTQLSVL.

The V gene is TRBV4-3, the J gene TRBJ2-7, with D tentatively TRBD1 (6 bases). The ends were cut back, 0 bases at V and 2 bases at J, with 8 bases in the middle. This CDR3 has 14 amino acids. The germline gives CDR1 LGHNA, CDR2 YSLEER. The CDR3 here is CASSQDKGAYEQYF. CDR3 in DNA: TGCGCCAGCAGCCAAGATAAGGGGGCCTACGAGCAGTACTTC.

The genes are TRBV27 and TRBJ1-5; D call uncertain. The CDR3 is made up of 10 amino acids. CDR1 is MNHEY, CDR2 SMNVEV, per germline (reference sequence). With 6 bases removed from V and 11 bases from J, the gap between germline ends came to 8 bases. The CDR3: CASRAEAQHF. CDR3 nucleotides: TGTGCCAGCAGGGCTGAAGCCCAGCATTTT.

The V and J genes are TRBV19 and TRBJ1-4; D gene unclear. From germline, CDR1 is LNHDA and CDR2 SQIVND (reference sequence). CDR3 length: 14 residues. Between the trimmed V and J ends, which lost 2 bases and 5 bases, there was a span of 9 bases. CDR3 region: CASSIRGINEKLFF. DNA for the CDR3: TGTGCCAGTAGTATAAGAGGCATCAATGAAAAACTGTTTTTT. The whole variable domain, remainder taken from reference TRBV19 and TRBJ1-4, is DGGITQSPKYLFRKEGQNVTLSCEQNLNHDAMYWYRQDPGQGLRLIYYSQIVNDFQKGDIAEGYSVSREKKESFPLTVTSAQKNPTAFYLCASSIRGINEKLFFGSGTQLSVL.

The CDR3 is CAWSAGRIYGYTF. The DNA for the CDR3 is TGTGCCTGGAGTGCTGGCCGAATCTATGGCTACACCTTC. This chain uses TRBV30 with TRBJ1-2; D is ambiguous. Germline CDR1 is GTSNPN and CDR2 is SVGIG (reference sequence). This CDR3 spans 13 amino acids. Trimming left V 1 base short and J 4 bases short, with 10 bases between.

V usage is TRBV9 and J usage is TRBJ2-7, with 9 nucleotides matching TRBD2. Trimming at V came to 3 bases and at J to 2 bases, leaving 6 bases not matched to a gene. CDR1 SGDLS and CDR2 YYNGEE come from the germline V gene. This CDR3 spans 15 amino acids. CDR3 nucleotide sequence: TGTGCCAGCAGCGGCGAGCGGGGGGTCCCCTACGAGCAGTACTTC. This sequence encodes CASSGERGVPYEQYF.

This chain links TRBV2 with TRBJ2-6; a weak D match, TRBD2 (5 bases). Trimming pared 2 bases from V and 4 bases from J, leaving 18 bases between. The CDR3 has 18 amino acids. The V gene's germline CDR1 is SNHLY and CDR2 FYNNEI. CDR3 region: CASSERWGFSGGANVLTF. CDR3 in DNA: TGTGCCAGCAGTGAAAGGTGGGGTTTCTCGGGAGGGGCCAACGTCCTGACTTTC. The whole variable domain, remainder taken from reference TRBV2 and TRBJ2-6, is EPEVTQTPSHQVTQMGQEVILRCVPISNHLYFYWYRQILGQKVEFLVSFYNNEISEKSEIFDDQFSVERPDGSNFTLKIRSTKLEDSAMYFCASSERWGFSGGANVLTFGAGSRLTVL.

The CDR3 loop reads CASSSPGLANYEQYF. Written as DNA, the CDR3 is TGTGCCAGCAGTAGCCCGGGACTAGCGAACTACGAGCAGTACTTC. The chain is built from TRBV6-6 and TRBJ2-7; 10 positions agree with TRBD2. CDR3 length: 15 residues. V was clipped by 5 bases and J by 3 bases; unmatched bases: 7. The germline V gene has CDR1 MNHNY and CDR2 SVGAGI (reference sequence).

This chain joins TRBV9 and TRBJ2-1; 8 positions match TRBD2. Germline CDR1 and CDR2: SGDLS and YYNGEE. The CDR3 contains 16 residues. Trimming removed 3 bases from V and 8 bases from J; junction bases left unmatched: 13. CDR3 in DNA: TGTGCCAGCAGCGGGTTAGGGACTAGTGTCTTCGATGAGCAGTTCTTC. It codes for CASSGLGTSVFDEQFF.

In the case of this clone: Germline is not matched at one junction end, which may reflect a read error. The gene calls are TRBV5-1 and TRBJ2-1, with 8 bases lining up with TRBD2. Germline CDR1 is SGHRS and CDR2 is YFSETQ. The CDR3 has 16 residues. The CDR3 spells CASSTPLAADYNEKFF. CDR3 DNA sequence: TGCGCCAGCAGCACCCCACTAGCGGCGGACTACAATGAGAAGTTCTTC. Filled out from reference TRBV5-1 and TRBJ2-1, the complete variable domain reads KAGVTQTPRYLIKTRGQQVTLSCSPISGHRSVSWYQQTPGQGLQFLFEYFSETQRNKGNFPGRFSGRQFSNSRSEMNVSTLELGDSALYLCASSTPLAADYNEKFFGPGTRLTVL.

In this sample, this clone turned up a few times. The chain has TRBV7-2 and TRBJ2-5, with TRBD1 identical over 8 bases. Germline CDR1 SGHTA, CDR2 FQGNSA. The CDR3 consists of 15 residues. V shed 4 bases and J 3 bases; nucleotides not matched to a gene: 7. CDR3 DNA sequence: TGTGCCAGCAGCTCCCGGACAGGGAAGAAAGAGACCCAGTACTTC. Protein sequence: CASSSRTGKKETQYF.

This chain uses TRBV7-8 with TRBJ2-3; TRBD1 is a possible D gene (5 bases). V lost 1 base to trimming and J lost 1 base, with 9 bases between them. CDR3 size: 15 residues. From germline, CDR1 is SGHVS and CDR2 FQNEAQ. The CDR3: CASSLGRVGTDTQYF. CDR3 DNA sequence: TGTGCCAGCAGCTTAGGCAGGGTTGGCACAGATACGCAGTATTTT.

This clone was seen just once. This CDR3 is CASSQQGALEKLFF. CDR3 sequence (DNA): TGTGCCAGCTCACAACAGGGGGCCTTGGAAAAACTGTTTTTT. V usage is TRBV18 and J usage is TRBJ1-4, with 9 bases fitting TRBD1. J was trimmed by 8 bases and V by 4 bases; bases with no gene match: 5. The germline CDR1 and CDR2 sequences are KGHSH and LQKENI. CDR3 size: 14 residues. Full variable domain (missing parts from reference TRBV18 and TRBJ1-4): NAGVMQNPRHLVRRRGQEARLRCSPMKGHSHVYWYRQLPEEGLKFMVYLQKENIIDESGMPKERFSAEFPKEGPSILRIQQVVRGDSAAYFCASSQQGALEKLFFGSGTQLSVL.

This clone was observed a few times. This chain uses TRBV14 with TRBJ2-1; 8 nucleotides line up with TRBD2. The CDR3 runs 13 residues. The V gene's germline CDR1 is SGHDN and CDR2 FVKESK. V shed 6 bases, J shed 4 bases, and the junction held 2 bases outside the gene matches. The CDR3 spells CASSSGKYNEQFF. Here the CDR3 DNA reads TGTGCCAGCAGTAGCGGGAAATACAATGAGCAGTTCTTC.

This clone has only a few counts. The chain links TRBV6-5 to TRBJ1-1; the D is unclear. This CDR3 contains 13 residues. CDR1 MNHEY and CDR2 SVGAGI come from the germline V gene. With 2 bases removed from V and 0 bases from J, the gap between germline ends came to 4 bases. The CDR3 protein is CASSYALNTEAFF. In DNA form, the CDR3 reads TGTGCCAGCAGTTACGCGTTGAACACTGAAGCTTTCTTT.

The chain joins TRBV19 to TRBJ1-2; perhaps TRBD1 as D (5 bases). V was trimmed by 7 bases and J by 3 bases, leaving 21 bases between them. This CDR3 has 16 amino acids. CDR1 is LNHDA, CDR2 SQIVND, per germline (reference sequence). In nucleotides, the CDR3 is TGTGCCAGTATGGCAGGGAGGGCGTCCTTGGACTATGGCTACACCTTC. As protein: CASMAGRASLDYGYTF.

The gene calls are TRBV7-9 and TRBJ2-3; D is unresolved. Germline CDR1 is SEHNR and CDR2 is FQNEAQ (reference sequence). There are 15 residues in the CDR3. The V end lost 5 bases, the J end lost 2 bases, and 14 bases lay between the germline ends. The CDR3 here is CASSQTSPNTDTQYF. The CDR3, as DNA: TGTGCCAGCAGCCAGACATCTCCCAACACAGATACGCAGTATTTT.

This chain joins TRBV2 and TRBJ1-1; the D is unclear. The germline V gene encodes CDR1 SNHLY and CDR2 FYNNEI. V was pared by 2 bases and J by 7 bases, with 5 bases between. The CDR3 runs 11 residues. CDR3 bases: TGTGCCAGCAGTGAACGGGATGAAGCTTTCTTT. Encoded protein: CASSERDEAFF.

The chain is built from TRBV6-6 and TRBJ1-2, with unresolved D. The CDR3 extends over 12 amino acids. Trimming removed 2 bases at V and 6 bases at J, with 7 bases between. Germline lookup yields CDR1 MNHNY and CDR2 SVGAGI (reference sequence). The CDR3 here is CASSYREDGYTF. In DNA form, the CDR3 reads TGTGCCAGCAGTTACCGGGAAGATGGCTACACCTTC.

The chain uses TRBV30 and TRBJ2-1; 7 bases fit TRBD1. The J segment lost 9 bases and the V segment lost 3 bases, leaving 8 bases of the junction unmatched. The CDR3 is made up of 13 amino acids. CDR1 is GTSNPN and CDR2 is SVGIG in the germline V gene (reference sequence). The CDR3 bases are TGTGCCTGGAGAGGGCAGGGGGTAGGTGAGCAGTTCTTC. It codes for CAWRGQGVGEQFF.

The rearrangement links TRBV23-1 to TRBJ2-5; D is perhaps TRBD2 (5 bases). The DNA matches TRBJ2-7 better at its end, which makes the J call doubtful. Being an ORF, TRBV23-1 has a function that is uncertain. This CDR3 contains 17 residues. This chain's CDR3 is CASTGSERLGRIYEQYF. Written as DNA, the CDR3 is TGCGCCAGCACGGGTTCTGAGCGGCTTGGTCGGATCTACGAGCAGTACTTC.

This chain links TRBV28 with TRBJ1-1; D might be TRBD1 (6 bases). The V gene's germline CDR1 is MDHEN and CDR2 SYDVKM. The CDR3 length is 14 residues. V lost 6 bases to trimming and J lost 4 bases, with 15 bases between them. The CDR3 loop is CASRSGVGGTEAFF. The CDR3 DNA sequence: TGTGCCAGCAGGTCAGGGGTTGGGGGCACTGAAGCTTTCTTT.

This clone was seen a handful of times. The V and J genes are TRBV5-8 and TRBJ2-3; 8 bases agree with TRBD2. The CDR3 sequence is 15 residues long. The V segment lost 3 bases and the J segment 3 bases; nucleotides outside the gene matches: 6. Germline CDR1 SGHTS, CDR2 YDEGEE. The CDR3 region has the DNA TGTGCCAGCAGCTCCGGGACTAGTTATACAGATACGCAGTATTTT. Translating it yields CASSSGTSYTDTQYF.

The chain joins TRBV7-2 to TRBJ1-2; perhaps TRBD1 as D (6 bases). The length of the CDR3 is 15 residues. The germline CDR1 and CDR2 sequences are SGHTA and FQGNSA. The V end was cut by 5 bases, the J end by 2 bases, with 15 bases between. The CDR3 DNA sequence: TGTGCCAGCAGCCCCCGGACAGCTAAAAACTATGGCTACACCTTC. Translating it yields CASSPRTAKNYGYTF.

The CDR3 DNA sequence: TGTGCCAGCAAAGCCCCCGGCTCCTACAATGAGCAGTTCTTC. Protein: CASKAPGSYNEQFF. The chain joins TRBV28 to TRBJ2-1; no clear D. The germline V gene has CDR1 MDHEN and CDR2 SYDVKM. The V end was cut by 7 bases, the J end by 0 bases, with 10 bases between. The CDR3 runs to 14 residues.

V gene TRBV7-6 combines with J gene TRBJ1-4; a possible D gene is TRBD1 (6 bases). CDR1 and CDR2 (germline): SGHVS, FNYEAQ. V lost 4 bases to trimming and J lost 8 bases, with 17 bases between them. The CDR3 consists of 15 residues. The DNA of the CDR3 is TGTGCCAGCAGCTCCAGGGGTTGGTTCGGAGAAAAACTGTTTTTT. It encodes CASSSRGWFGEKLFF.

The chain is built from TRBV19 and TRBJ2-3, with TRBD2 matching over 11 bases. The CDR3 runs 16 residues. Losses at the gene ends were 6 bases for V and 0 bases for J; bases not matched to a gene: 5. Germline values: CDR1 LNHDA, CDR2 SQIVND (reference sequence). CDR3 nucleotide sequence: TGTGCCAGTAGCAAAAGGACTAGCGGGAGCACAGATACGCAGTATTTT. Translation gives CASSKRTSGSTDTQYF.